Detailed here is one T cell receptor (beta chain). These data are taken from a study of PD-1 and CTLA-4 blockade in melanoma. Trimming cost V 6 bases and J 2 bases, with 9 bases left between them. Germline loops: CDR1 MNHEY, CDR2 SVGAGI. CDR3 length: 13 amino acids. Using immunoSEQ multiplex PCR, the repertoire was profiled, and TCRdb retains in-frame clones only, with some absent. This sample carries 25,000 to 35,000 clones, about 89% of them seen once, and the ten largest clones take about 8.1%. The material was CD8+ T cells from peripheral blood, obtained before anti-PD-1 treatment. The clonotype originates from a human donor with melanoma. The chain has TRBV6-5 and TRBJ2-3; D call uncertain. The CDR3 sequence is CASSPQFTDTQYF. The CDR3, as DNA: TGTGCCAGCAGCCCCCAATTCACAGATACGCAGTATTTT.